This TCR beta chain was obtained from a study of cytomegalovirus exposure and HLA in healthy donors (TCRdb year 2017). As for the study more broadly: According to an earlier analysis of a few hundred of the donors, about 190 million T cells yielded some 120 million unique TCR beta sequences and 276 Gb of sequence data. An early release that covered approximately 600 HLA-typed donors contained 300 to 350 gigabases of sequencing data and 80 million or so unique TCR sequences. Of the approximately 400 genotyped donors, 70% to 90% were placed in the genetic ancestry cluster associated with self-reported Caucasian donors. The study was designed to test whether signatures of past pathogen exposure could be identified by cataloging public T cell receptors. The T cell repertoires of about 700 subjects were profiled by immunosequencing and related to cytomegalovirus serostatus. Besides the first cohort of roughly 660 subjects, a separate validation cohort made up of over a hundred different subjects was used. The study combined high-throughput TCR immunosequencing, statistical association of individual TCRs with disease status, and machine learning to predict cytomegalovirus infection status. A later analysis re-examined previously published TCR beta repertoires from around 670 donors and added high-resolution HLA genotyping to investigate patterns of TCR occurrence. Rather than drawing on any new phenotypic data, the later analysis identified candidate immune exposures from TCR beta sequences and the way those sequences occurred across donors. An earlier analysis of roughly 580 of the donors used high-throughput TCR beta sequencing to judge whether each TCR beta V gene segment behaved as functional or pseudogenic. Donor age, sex, ethnicity and CMV serostatus were compiled alongside the repertoire data. Genome-wide SNP genotypes for about 65% of the roughly 700 donors were used in a later genetic analysis, which treated that subset as a discovery cohort. All discovery cohort repertoires had been generated on a single sequencing platform. Class I and class II HLA loci were covered by the typing at four-digit resolution. The number of donors typed differed by locus, with 629-630 for A, B, C, DRB1 and DQB1, roughly 520 for DQA1, over 600 for DPA1, and around 450 for DPB1. Four to six DR-DQ haplotypes were handled as single units for association and clustering, since linkage in the cohort was strong. Among roughly 400 genotyped donors of the cohort, an average of approximately 240,000 unique TCR beta nucleotide sequences was sequenced per donor, of which 15% to 20% were non-productive. Paper-wide results and their limitations: In a later analysis, TCR association rates were found to vary across HLA loci, with the most associated TCRs seen for DRB1 alleles and the fewest for HLA-C alleles. The cohort was sequenced for TCR beta chains only, and without alpha or paired-chain data the features that could be detected were limited. Strong co-occurrence of HLA alleles, especially DR and DQ, made assigning TCR associations to individual alleles difficult. A group of highly shared sequence variants was considered likely to be a technical artifact of the sequencing pipeline. For the cohort, immune exposure information was limited to CMV serostatus. According to the authors, the approach could potentially be generalized to other disease states and immunological phenotypes. In a later analysis, HLA-associated TCR beta chains showed more clonal expansion and lower generation probabilities than non-associated chains that were equally common. In a later genetic analysis, a missense DCLRE1C variant was associated with V-gene and J-gene trimming of TCR beta chains, and the association was replicated in an independent cohort. Correlated functional status among segregating V segments might be attributable to linkage disequilibrium, but an unknown experimental factor could not be ruled out. In a later analysis, around 17,000 TCR beta sequences were associated with specific HLA alleles at a false discovery rate of 0.05. Most TCR sequences were seen in very few donors, while some public TCRs were found in many individuals. According to a later analysis, parvovirus B19, influenza, CMV and Epstein-Barr virus appeared linked to several top co-occurrence clusters. A further reported finding was that TCR beta sequences accurately predicted the HLA-A and HLA-B alleles for most subjects in the first cohort. An earlier analysis of roughly 570 of the donors showed that most TCR beta V segments appeared in productive rearrangements either about 87% or about 30% of the time, which broadly matched IMGT annotations. The study listed approximately 150 TCR beta chains as associated with cytomegalovirus. The classifier was reported to diagnose cytomegalovirus status with high specificity and sensitivity in both the original cohort and the validation cohort. Roughly uniform sequencing depth across donors was assumed in presence/absence analyses, although this assumption may not hold. A later genetic analysis reported fewer N-insertions in productive TCRs among donors in an Asian-associated ancestry cluster than the approximately 670-donor mean. The earlier analysis of approximately 560 of the donors excluded roughly 17 rarely observed V segments, including chromosome 9 orphons, because counts were too low. Because HLA typing was missing for some donors at each locus, association tests included only the typed subset. In a later analysis, most CMV-associated TCR beta chains were found to appear HLA-restricted, with HLA associations seemingly driven largely by CMV exposure. In vitro tests confirmed that a few of the cytomegalovirus-associated TCR beta chains recognize cytomegalovirus antigens.

Comment on this clone: The clone's antigen remains unknown. Base-call qualities are not available, and no considerably larger clone is one nucleotide away.

Library prep was done by the immunoSEQ multiplex PCR assay. The multiplex PCR relied on a mix of 60 forward primers for TCR Vbeta segments and 13 reverse primers for TCR Jbeta segments. A multiplex PCR assay on genomic DNA amplified the CDR3 region of rearranged TCR beta genes. The Illumina HiSeq System was used to sequence the amplified TCR beta libraries as 87-base-pair reads. On the authors' methods: In a later analysis, roughly 80 million unique TCR beta chains were counted across the approximately 640 repertoires, and about 9.9 million of these chains were shared by at least two donors. A nearest-neighbor algorithm error-corrected the raw reads and collapsed the reads into unique sequences, merging closely related sequences to remove PCR and sequencing errors. Alignment of CDR3 sequences to IMGT reference sequences was used to assign V, D and J gene segments. For a sequence to be retained, at least a six-nucleotide match to both a V gene segment and a J gene segment was required. A rearrangement was called productive if the CDR3 had no stop codons and remained in frame with V and J, and every other rearrangement was called non-productive. CDR3 was defined by IMGT convention, running from the second conserved V-encoded cysteine to the conserved J-encoded phenylalanine. The earlier analysis of 500 to 600 of the donors excluded sequences that lacked an unambiguous match to a single V gene segment. An earlier analysis of almost 600 of the donors classified V segments as functional when productive rearrangements were above 56.7% and as segregating when the standard deviation between donors was above 5%. A statistical classification framework was built for diagnosing cytomegalovirus status from the catalog of TCR beta chain sequences. V and J gene assignment, in a later analysis, came from comparing TCR nucleotide sequences with IMGT/GENE-DB human TR gene sequences. The TCRdist pipeline was used in a later analysis to assign CDR3 sequences and most-parsimonious VDJ recombination scenarios. In a later analysis, each TCR beta chain was defined by its CDR3 amino acid sequence together with its V-gene family, and reads lacking a unique V-gene family were excluded. As a way to deal with suspected cross-contamination and a sequencing artifact, a later analysis dropped under 600 nucleotide sequences that were highly shared and had low generation probability. For each public chain, a later analysis derived a clonal expansion index from normalized ranks of inferred template counts within each repertoire. In a later analysis, generation probabilities were computed with a VDJ recombination model fitted to out-of-frame rearrangements, and the resulting probabilities were checked against IGoR. In a later analysis, hypergeometric tests were used to score TCR-TCR, TCR-HLA and TCR-CMV co-occurrence, with a repertoire-size bias correction applied to TCR pairs. In a later analysis, false discovery rates were estimated by permuting HLA or CMV assignments 20 times. A later analysis grouped co-occurring TCRs with DBSCAN, adding TCRdist sequence similarity when clustering within HLA-allele-positive subsets. For co-occurrence clustering, repertoires with fewer than 30,000 or more than 120,000 public chains were excluded, along with five repertoires with anomalous nucleotide sharing. Imported from immuneACCESS, the table was reduced by TCRdb to in-frame sequences with V and J called. These copies leave out some clones; in studies compared against another copy, an unresolved V gene accounts for under half, and the cause of the remainder is not known. The V and J calls and clone size are taken from that table; D and trimming were inferred from the DNA. For this sample the table gives roughly 160,000 clones, of which roughly 79% were detected only once. The ten largest clones capture over 12% of the sample.

The cohort consisted of 666 healthy bone marrow donors. At the time of sampling, all cohort members were nominally healthy, though unrecorded immune exposures were likely present. The donor was CMV seropositive and was included in the group of 250 to 350 seropositive cohort members. Every donor gave a peripheral blood sample, and the peripheral blood mononuclear cells from that sample were used for TCR beta sequencing. Genomic DNA was extracted from the blood cell samples with the Qiagen DNeasy Blood Extraction Kit. Specimen: PBMCs. This sequence was found in a man in his fifties in good health and CMV-seropositive.

Here is the DNA: TGTGCCAGCAGAAGAGGGACAGGGGGTCCTAACTATGGCTACACCTTC. Translation gives CASRRGTGGPNYGYTF. The V and J segments used are TRBV6-6 and TRBJ1-2, with 11 middle bases fitting TRBD1. At the junction V is shortened by 6 bases and J by 0 bases; bases outside the gene matches: 6. The germline V gene (reference sequence) provides CDR1 MNHNY and CDR2 SVGAGI. The CDR3, cysteine through phenylalanine, is 16 amino acids long. CDR3 DNA is the only sequence kept; it has 48 bases, read in frame from the first base.